A single count supports the clone carrying this TCR beta chain. This sample is drawn from a study of blood T cell repertoires in COVID-19. Study details: COVID-19 samples collected from the United States, Italy and Spain covered acute and convalescent phases. The cDNA or gDNA used as material had been derived from T cells, B-cell-depleted T cells, or PBMCs.

In the source study's methods: Cell counts per sample came from amplifying reference gene primers. Sequencing used immunoSEQ multiplex PCR; TCRdb keeps in-frame clones, though not all of them. V and J calls and clone size are given by that table; D and trimming were obtained from the DNA. The sample consists of approximately 200,000 clones, 80% to 90% of them appearing once. CDR1 SGHNT and CDR2 YENEEA come from the germline V gene. This CDR3 is built from 14 residues. Trimming cost V 8 bases and J 4 bases; bases outside gene matches: 8. The chain has TRBV11-3 and TRBJ1-3, with TRBD1 matching over 7 bases. Sequencing was performed on peripheral blood. This clonotype was obtained from a woman of 80 years or more with acute or convalescent COVID-19. The CDR3 sequence is CASSGGEPGNTIYF. The CDR3 DNA reads TGTGCCAGCTCAGGGGGAGAGCCAGGAAACACCATATATTTT.